A single sample is the source of the 27 T cell receptor beta chains below, sequenced in a study of T cell repertoires in cytomegalovirus infection. MiXCR was run by TCRdb on the reads, yielding one entry per CDR3 protein. The sample gives 270,000 or so distinct CDR3 sequences, about 18% of which show up once; around half is in the top ten. The sample taken for sequencing was CD8+ T cells from PBMCs. These receptors were collected from a human donor in good health (CMV status not recorded). Some clones in this sample may be carry-over from other donors' samples.

This clonotype came up many times. The chain has TRBV12-3 or TRBV12-4 and TRBJ2-1, with D tentatively TRBD2 (6 bases). The germline V and J ends were trimmed by 5 bases and 12 bases, with 8 bases remaining between them. CDR3 length: 10 amino acids. The chain's CDR3 is CASSAGRQFF. The CDR3 coding sequence is TGTGCCAGCAGTGCGGGACGGCAGTTCTTC.

Ten or more counts support this clonotype. This chain connects TRBV7-2 to TRBJ2-1, with a possible D match to TRBD2 (6 bases). The V and J ends lost 5 bases and 3 bases respectively, with 14 bases between them. The CDR3 sequence is 15 residues long. Per germline, CDR1 SGHTA and CDR2 FQGNSA. The CDR3 sequence is CASSRLWGDYNEQFF. Written as DNA, the CDR3 is TGTGCCAGCAGCCGCCTATGGGGGGACTACAATGAGCAGTTCTTC. The variable domain in full, with the rest retrieved from reference TRBV7-2 and TRBJ2-1, is GAGVSQSPSNKVTEKGKDVELRCDPISGHTALYWYRQSLGQGLEFLIYFQGNSAPDKSGLPSDRFSAERTGGSVSTLTIQRTQQEDSAVYLCASSRLWGDYNEQFFGPGTRLTVL.

This clonotype has ten or more counts. The rearrangement uses TRBV7-8 and TRBJ1-4, with a weak D call TRBD1 (6 bases). Germline CDR1 is SGHVS and CDR2 is FQNEAQ. V lost 3 bases and J lost 0, with 17 bases in between. The CDR3 totals 18 residues. The DNA for the CDR3 is TGTGCCAGCAGCTTTACTCCAGGGGATAGGCCAACTAATGAAAAACTGTTTTTT. Protein product: CASSFTPGDRPTNEKLFF.

There are many counts of this clonotype. The chain links TRBV28 to TRBJ1-1, with no clear D. The germline CDR1 and CDR2 sequences are MDHEN and SYDVKM. V lost 7 bases, J lost 6 bases, and 9 bases lay in between. The CDR3 length is 11 residues. The CDR3 DNA reads as TGTGCCAGCAACCTCGGGTCTGAAGCTTTCTTT. Translated, it gives CASNLGSEAFF. The full variable domain, completed using reference TRBV28 and TRBJ1-1, is DVKVTQSSRYLVKRTGEKVFLECVQDMDHENMFWYRQDPGLGLRLIYFSYDVKMKEKGDIPEGYSVSREKKERFSLILESASTNQTSMYLCASNLGSEAFFGQGTRLTVV.

The rearrangement joins TRBV27 to TRBJ2-1; 8 bases align to TRBD1. CDR3 length: 14 residues. Germline values: CDR1 MNHEY, CDR2 SMNVEV (reference sequence). Trimming cost V 5 bases and J 7 bases; bases outside gene matches: 7. This CDR3 reads CASSTRTGRNEQFF. Written as DNA, the CDR3 is TGTGCCAGCAGTACCCGGACAGGGAGGAATGAGCAGTTCTTC.

V and J are TRBV14 and TRBJ2-5; TRBD1 or TRBD2 may be the D gene (5 bases each). The CDR3 consists of 12 residues. From germline, CDR1 is SGHDN and CDR2 FVKESK. V was cut by 5 bases and J by 11 bases, with 15 bases left in between. The CDR3 reads CASSKPGGAQYF. In DNA form, the CDR3 reads TGTGCCAGCAGCAAGCCTGGGGGTGCGCAGTACTTC.

This clonotype turned up a few times. The junction differs from germline at one of its ends, possibly a read error. This chain links TRBV4-3 with TRBJ1-1; D may be TRBD1 (6 bases). CDR1 LGHNA and CDR2 YSLEER come from the germline V gene. This CDR3 comprises 15 residues. CDR3 loop: CASSEEDSMNTEAFF. The DNA for the CDR3 is TGCGCCAGCAGCGAAGAGGACAGCATGAACACTGAAGCTTTCTTT.

This clonotype showed up just a few times. This chain links TRBV7-9 with TRBJ1-6; unclear D gene. The CDR3 runs to 15 residues. Germline CDR1 reads SEHNR; CDR2 reads FQNEAQ (reference sequence). Trimming stripped 6 bases from V and 8 bases from J, with 17 bases between. The chain's CDR3 is CASREGPAPHSPLHF. CDR3 coding DNA: TGTGCCAGCAGGGAAGGACCGGCACCTCATTCACCCCTCCACTTT.

In this sample, this clonotype turned up many times. V and J are TRBV13 and TRBJ2-7; 7 bases agree with TRBD2. There are 14 residues in the CDR3. J lost 3 bases, V lost 5 bases, and 7 bases had no gene match. The germline V gene has CDR1 PRHDT and CDR2 FYEKMQ (reference sequence). The CDR3 coding sequence is TGTGCCAGCAGCCCGCTTGGGGGGGGCTACGAGCAGTACTTC. It translates to CASSPLGGGYEQYF.

In its sample, this clonotype was seen a few times. The chain combines TRBV6-1 with TRBJ2-4, with TRBD1 as a possible D gene (6 bases). Germline V CDR1 and CDR2: MNHNS, SASEGT. The CDR3 is 15 amino acids. The V end lost 6 bases, the J end lost 0 bases, and 12 bases lay between the germline ends. The CDR3 loop is CASSVGQKAKNIQYF. In DNA form, the CDR3 reads TGTGCCAGCAGCGTCGGACAGAAAGCCAAAAACATTCAGTACTTC.

The chain joins TRBV2 to TRBJ1-1, with D maybe TRBD1 (5 bases). V dropped 4 bases and J dropped 6 bases, with 21 bases sitting between them. The CDR3 runs 16 residues. Germline V CDR1 and CDR2: SNHLY, FYNNEI. CDR3 amino acids: CASSGVLRGLKPEAFF. The CDR3 DNA reads TGTGCCAGCAGTGGGGTCCTTCGGGGACTGAAACCTGAAGCTTTCTTT.

In this sample, this clonotype turned up many times. The chain is built from TRBV7-8 and TRBJ2-7, with 7 bases aligning to TRBD1. The CDR3 has 17 residues. The V segment lost 1 base and the J segment 0 bases; nucleotides outside the gene matches: 9. Germline V gene lookup returns CDR1 SGHVS and CDR2 FQNEAQ. The CDR3 DNA reads TGTGCCAGCAGCTTAGTCCCGGGACAGCAGTTCTCCTACGAGCAGTACTTC. This encodes CASSLVPGQQFSYEQYF.

This clonotype was counted ten times or more. CDR3 sequence reads: CASSSTPGQGWYGYTF. The DNA for the CDR3 is TGTGCCAGCAGCTCCACACCGGGACAGGGCTGGTATGGCTACACCTTC. The rearrangement uses TRBV7-2 and TRBJ1-2; 9 bases are a match to TRBD1. This CDR3 spans 16 amino acids. With 4 bases clipped from V and 5 bases from J, the junction kept 11 bases outside the gene matches. Germline-derived CDR1 and CDR2 are SGHTA and FQGNSA.

This clonotype occurred many times. V gene TRBV6-2 or TRBV6-3 combines with J gene TRBJ2-7; 8 bases line up with TRBD2. CDR1 MNHEY and CDR2 SVGEGT come from the germline V gene. This CDR3 contains 18 residues. V shed 5 bases and J 3 bases; nucleotides not matched to a gene: 18. The DNA for the CDR3 is TGTGCCAGCAGTCTCCCTCCTGCAAACCTAGCGGGTAACTACGAGCAGTACTTC. Translating gives CASSLPPANLAGNYEQYF.

This clonotype was seen many times. The chain uses TRBV7-9 and TRBJ1-2; the match to TRBD1 covers 11 bases. The CDR3 covers 15 residues. The germline gives CDR1 SEHNR, CDR2 FQNEAQ (reference sequence). V gave up 5 bases and J gave up 4 bases; unmatched junction bases: 6. The DNA for the CDR3 is TGTGCCAGCAGCACATGGACAGGGGGCGTCTATGGCTACACCTTC. Translated, it gives CASSTWTGGVYGYTF.

This clonotype was counted many times. V usage is TRBV14 and J usage is TRBJ1-2; 9 positions match TRBD1. The CDR3 covers 13 residues. V lost 5 bases to trimming and J lost 7 bases; unmatched junction nucleotides: 5. CDR1 is SGHDN and CDR2 is FVKESK in the germline V gene. CDR3: CASSAGTGFGYTF. CDR3 in DNA: TGTGCCAGCAGCGCCGGGACAGGGTTTGGCTACACCTTC.

V gene TRBV3-1 combines with J gene TRBJ2-7, with 10 nucleotides matching TRBD2. The V gene's germline CDR1 is LGHDT and CDR2 YNNKEL (reference sequence). The V segment lost 4 bases and the J segment 6 bases; nucleotides outside the gene matches: 9. There are 15 residues in the CDR3. DNA of the CDR3: TGTGCCAGCAGCCCAGACGGGCTAGCGGGGGCCGAGCAGTACTTC. Amino acids: CASSPDGLAGAEQYF.

The CDR3 coding sequence is TGTGCCAGCAGCCCCATGCTAACTTTCACCTACAATGAGCAGTTCTTC. Its protein product is CASSPMLTFTYNEQFF. The chain carries TRBV11-2 and TRBJ2-1; D remains unclear. This CDR3 is 16 amino acids long. Per germline, CDR1 SGHAT and CDR2 FQNNGV. With 5 bases removed from V and 2 bases from J, the gap between germline ends came to 16 bases. Filled out from reference TRBV11-2 and TRBJ2-1, the complete variable domain reads EAGVAQSPRYKIIEKRQSVAFWCNPISGHATLYWYQQILGQGPKLLIQFQNNGVVDDSQLPKDRFSAERLKGVDSTLKIQPAKLEDSAVYLCASSPMLTFTYNEQFFGPGTRLTVL.

The chain uses TRBV27 and TRBJ2-7, with TRBD1 identical over 8 bases. Germline V gene lookup returns CDR1 MNHEY and CDR2 SMNVEV (reference sequence). The CDR3 is 13 amino acids. V lost 5 bases and J lost 5; bases outside the gene matches: 5. This chain's CDR3 is CASSGQGRHEQYF. For the CDR3, the DNA is TGTGCCAGCAGTGGACAGGGTCGCCACGAGCAGTACTTC.

The rearrangement links TRBV5-6 to TRBJ2-1, with D possibly called TRBD1 or TRBD2 (8 bases each). This CDR3 region has 20 residues. V was clipped by 4 bases and J by 8 bases, with 34 bases between them. Germline loops: CDR1 SGHDT, CDR2 YYEEEE. The CDR3 DNA follows: TGTGCCAGCAGCCCAGGGGGCTGGGTAGCGGGGAGGCCCCTTACGGATGAGCAGTTCTTC. Translation gives CASSPGGWVAGRPLTDEQFF.

This clonotype was found many times. The chain combines TRBV12-3 or TRBV12-4 with TRBJ2-1, with 13 nucleotides matching TRBD2. J was trimmed by 2 bases and V by 6 bases; bases with no gene match: 7. The CDR3 sequence is 17 residues long. The CDR3 protein is CASSGLAGDNTYNEQFF. CDR3 DNA sequence: TGTGCCAGCAGCGGACTAGCGGGGGACAACACCTACAATGAGCAGTTCTTC.

This clonotype was counted between two and nine times. The chain has TRBV6-2 or TRBV6-3 and TRBJ2-7; possible D gene TRBD2, 6 bases. Germline V gene lookup returns CDR1 MNHEY and CDR2 SVGEGT. The CDR3 is 16 amino acids. With 2 bases removed from V and 3 bases from J, the gap between germline ends came to 17 bases. The CDR3 DNA sequence: TGTGCCAGCAGTTACCTCCACCAGGAGGGGAGCTACGAGCAGTACTTC. Protein: CASSYLHQEGSYEQYF.

This clonotype was observed many times. The chain recombines TRBV7-2 with TRBJ2-2, with a possible D match to TRBD2 (6 bases). The CDR3 has 16 amino acids. The V gene lost 5 bases and the J gene lost 2 bases, with 15 bases spanning the gap. The germline V gene encodes CDR1 SGHTA and CDR2 FQGNSA. The CDR3 bases are TGTGCCAGCAGCCCGCGGGACGGAGTAAACACCGGGGAGCTGTTTTTT. It specifies CASSPRDGVNTGELFF.

There are a few counts of this clonotype. The chain combines TRBV10-3 with TRBJ2-3; TRBD2 agrees at 10 bases. Per the germline V gene, CDR1 is ENHRY and CDR2 is SYGVKD. CDR3 size: 17 residues. V was pared by 5 bases and J by 2 bases, with 10 bases of the junction left unmatched. The CDR3 region is CAISTRLAGADTDTQYF. The CDR3 DNA follows: TGTGCCATCAGTACACGTCTAGCGGGGGCCGACACAGATACGCAGTATTTT.

This chain links TRBV29-1 with TRBJ2-7; 13 bases line up with TRBD2. There are 14 residues in the CDR3. Trimming removed 6 bases from V and 2 bases from J; junction bases left unmatched: 4. The V gene's germline CDR1 is SQVTM and CDR2 ANQGSEA. CDR3 sequence (DNA): TGCAGCGTGGGGGGGACTAGCGGGGCCTACGAGCAGTACTTC. It encodes CSVGGTSGAYEQYF.

The chain employs TRBV6-2 or TRBV6-3 and TRBJ2-2, with 8 positions matching TRBD1. Germline loops: CDR1 MNHEY, CDR2 SVGEGT. The CDR3 is made up of 14 amino acids. Trimming at V came to 4 bases and at J to 4 bases, leaving 2 bases not matched to a gene. CDR3 DNA sequence: TGTGCCAGCAGTTGGGGACAGGCCACCGGGGAGCTGTTTTTT. Protein product: CASSWGQATGELFF.

The table lists this clonotype with many counts. The chain recombines TRBV28 with TRBJ2-7; 10 nucleotides line up with TRBD1. CDR3 length equals 13 residues. V lost 6 bases and J lost 5; bases outside the gene matches: 4. Per the germline V gene, CDR1 is MDHEN and CDR2 is SYDVKM. CDR3 coding DNA: TGTGCCAGCAGCCGGGACAGGGGCCACGAGCAGTACTTC. This translates into CASSRDRGHEQYF.